What follows are 14 T cell receptor beta chains derived from one specimen sequenced in a study of CD8 T cells in Susac syndrome (dated by TCRdb to between 2018 and 2021). The library relied on the immunoSEQ multiplex PCR assay. RNA was extracted with the RNeasy kit and 0.5 to 1 ug was reverse transcribed using random hexamers. TCRdb redid the processing of the public reads, applying fastp at Q25 and MiXCR, and retained in-frame beta chains. Every distinct CDR3 protein forms one entry, paired with its most common genes and DNA. In all, the sample holds under 200,000 distinct CDR3 sequences, and about 91% of those were seen once. Around 0.085% of the sample goes to the ten largest clones. The sample taken for sequencing was CD4+ T cells from PBMCs. The receptors were gathered from a human donor with Susac syndrome.

This rearrangement joins TRBV3-1 to TRBJ2-3; TRBD1 matches at 8 bases. V lost 2 bases and J lost 0; bases outside the gene matches: 4. The CDR3 has 16 amino acids. The V gene's germline CDR1 is LGHDT and CDR2 YNNKEL (reference sequence). CDR3 coding DNA: TGTGCCAGCAGCCAACGACAGGGGCTTAGCACAGATACGCAGTATTTT. This codes for CASSQRQGLSTDTQYF.

This rearrangement joins TRBV20-1 to TRBJ1-2, with a weak D call TRBD1 (5 bases). The length of the CDR3 is 13 residues. Germline V CDR1 and CDR2: DFQATT, SNEGSKA (reference sequence). The V gene lost 5 bases and the J gene lost 9 bases, with 19 bases spanning the gap. In DNA, the CDR3 is TGCAGTGCTCGGGACCCCCCGGCAAAGAGCTACACCTTC. Its translation: CSARDPPAKSYTF.

This chain connects TRBV5-1 to TRBJ2-6; perhaps TRBD1 as D (5 bases). Germline V lookup: CDR1 SGHRS, CDR2 YFSETQ. The CDR3 loop spans 19 amino acids. V shed 5 bases and J shed 0 bases, with 21 bases lying between them. Written as DNA, the CDR3 is TGCGCCAGCAGAATCTCAGCAGGGTCTCTGCTCTCTGGGGCCAACGTCCTGACTTTC. Amino acid sequence: CASRISAGSLLSGANVLTF.

This chain uses TRBV7-9 with TRBJ1-2; D perhaps matches TRBD1 (5 bases). The V gene's germline CDR1 is SEHNR and CDR2 FQNEAQ (reference sequence). This CDR3 comprises 15 residues. Trimming stripped 7 bases from V and 4 bases from J, with 19 bases between. Here the CDR3 reads CASTLAGGSSYGYTF. The CDR3 nucleotides are TGTGCCAGCACTTTAGCGGGGGGATCGAGCTATGGCTACACCTTC.

The chain combines TRBV28 with TRBJ1-6; 9 positions match TRBD1. CDR1 and CDR2 from the germline V gene are MDHEN and SYDVKM. The junction had 5 bases not matched to a gene; V was cut back by 11 bases and J by 3 bases. This CDR3 has 14 amino acids. The CDR3 loop reads CAVQGAVYNSPLHF. The CDR3, as DNA: TGTGCCGTACAGGGGGCGGTCTATAATTCACCCCTCCACTTT.

The chain joins TRBV12-3 or TRBV12-4 to TRBJ1-2; D might be TRBD1 (5 bases). The V end was cut by 3 bases, the J end by 5 bases, with 13 bases between. The length of the CDR3 is 14 residues. CDR3: CASSFGRAGYGYTF. The CDR3 DNA reads TGTGCCAGCAGTTTCGGCAGGGCGGGATATGGCTACACCTTC.

The chain links TRBV3-1 to TRBJ2-3; 11 nucleotides align to TRBD2. Unmatched junction bases numbered 6, after V lost 2 bases and J lost 2 bases. The CDR3 consists of 17 residues. CDR1 and CDR2 from the germline V gene are LGHDT and YNNKEL (reference sequence). Here the CDR3 DNA reads TGTGCCAGCAGCCAATCGGGACTAGCGGAAAACACAGATACGCAGTATTTT. It is translated as CASSQSGLAENTDTQYF.

The chain recombines TRBV5-1 with TRBJ2-1; 9 nucleotides line up with TRBD1. Germline V gene lookup returns CDR1 SGHRS and CDR2 YFSETQ. V dropped 4 bases and J dropped 11; count of bases not matched to a gene: 7. This CDR3 has 13 amino acids. As DNA, the CDR3 is TGCGCCAGCAGCATAGGACAGGGGAGGAAGCAGTTCTTC. It encodes CASSIGQGRKQFF.

The chain carries TRBV19 and TRBJ1-1, with TRBD1 as a possible D gene (5 bases). Per germline, CDR1 LNHDA and CDR2 SQIVND (reference sequence). V was clipped by 9 bases and J by 5 bases, with 19 bases between them. CDR3 length equals 14 residues. In DNA form, the CDR3 reads TGTGCCAGCACCTTAGGGGCTGATGGGACTGAAGCTTTCTTT. It codes for CASTLGADGTEAFF.

The chain has TRBV20-1 and TRBJ1-1; D is possibly TRBD1 (6 bases). In germline, CDR1 is DFQATT, CDR2 SNEGSKA (reference sequence). The CDR3 sequence is 14 residues long. Trimming pared 0 bases from V and 1 base from J, leaving 9 bases between. The DNA for the CDR3 is TGCAGTGCTAGAGACGACAGGAGGAACACTGAAGCTTTCTTT. Its protein product is CSARDDRRNTEAFF.

The chain joins TRBV6-5 to TRBJ1-5, with unresolved D. The CDR3 extends over 14 amino acids. CDR1 and CDR2 (germline): MNHEY, SVGAGI. Trimming took off 6 bases at V and 4 bases at J, with 13 bases between the two ends. As DNA, the CDR3 is TGTGCCAGCAGCAAACCCGGGTGGAATCAGCCCCAGCATTTT. Its protein product is CASSKPGWNQPQHF.

V and J are TRBV11-2 and TRBJ1-6; D remains ambiguous. Germline V gives CDR1 SGHAT, CDR2 FQNNGV. The CDR3 is made up of 12 amino acids. Between the trimmed V and J ends, which lost 0 bases and 13 bases, there was a span of 7 bases. In nucleotides, the CDR3 is TGTGCCAGCAGCTTAGATTATACCCCCCTCCACTTT. Translating gives CASSLDYTPLHF.

V is TRBV27 and J is TRBJ2-7; 8 nucleotides align to TRBD2. This CDR3 region has 14 residues. Trimming at V came to 6 bases and at J to 6 bases, leaving 10 bases not matched to a gene. CDR1 is MNHEY, CDR2 SMNVEV, per germline (reference sequence). The CDR3 sequence is CASSRGAGAREQYF. The CDR3 DNA sequence: TGTGCCAGCAGCAGGGGAGCGGGAGCTCGCGAGCAGTACTTC.

The chain employs TRBV30 and TRBJ1-2, with TRBD1 matching 7 bases. V lost 2 bases and J lost 4; bases outside the gene matches: 7. The CDR3 is 14 amino acids. Per the germline V gene, CDR1 is GTSNPN and CDR2 is SVGIG (reference sequence). In nucleotides, the CDR3 is TGTGCCTGGAGTCAGGGACAGCTACCCTATGGCTACACCTTC. Amino acid sequence: CAWSQGQLPYGYTF.